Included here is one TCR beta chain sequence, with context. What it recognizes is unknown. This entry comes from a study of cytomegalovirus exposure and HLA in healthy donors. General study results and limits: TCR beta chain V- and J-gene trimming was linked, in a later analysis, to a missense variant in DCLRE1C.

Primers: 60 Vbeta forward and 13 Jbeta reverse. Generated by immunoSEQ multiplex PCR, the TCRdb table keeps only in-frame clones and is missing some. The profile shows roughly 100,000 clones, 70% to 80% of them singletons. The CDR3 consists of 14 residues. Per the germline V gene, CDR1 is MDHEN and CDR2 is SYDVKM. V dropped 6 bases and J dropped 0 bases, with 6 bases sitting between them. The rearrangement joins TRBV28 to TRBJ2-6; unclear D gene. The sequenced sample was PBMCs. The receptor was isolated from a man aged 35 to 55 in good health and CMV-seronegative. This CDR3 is CASRIGSGANVLTF. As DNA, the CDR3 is TGTGCCAGCAGAATCGGCTCTGGGGCCAACGTCCTGACTTTC. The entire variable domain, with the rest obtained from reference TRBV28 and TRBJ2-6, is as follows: DVKVTQSSRYLVKRTGEKVFLECVQDMDHENMFWYRQDPGLGLRLIYFSYDVKMKEKGDIPEGYSVSREKKERFSLILESASTNQTSMYLCASRIGSGANVLTFGAGSRLTVL.